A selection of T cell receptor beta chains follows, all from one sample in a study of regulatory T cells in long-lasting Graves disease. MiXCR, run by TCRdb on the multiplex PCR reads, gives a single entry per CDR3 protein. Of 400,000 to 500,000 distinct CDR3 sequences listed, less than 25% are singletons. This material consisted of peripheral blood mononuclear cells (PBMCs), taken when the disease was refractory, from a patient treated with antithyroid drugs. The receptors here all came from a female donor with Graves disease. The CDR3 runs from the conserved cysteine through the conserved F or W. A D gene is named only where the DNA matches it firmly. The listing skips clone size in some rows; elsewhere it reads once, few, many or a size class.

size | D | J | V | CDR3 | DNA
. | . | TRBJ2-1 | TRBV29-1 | CSGEGGGNEQFF | TGCAGCGGTGAAGGAGGGGGCAATGAGCAGTTCTTC
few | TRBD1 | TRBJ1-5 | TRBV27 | CASSITGVHQPQHF | TGTGCCAGCAGTATAACAGGGGTACATCAGCCCCAGCATTTT
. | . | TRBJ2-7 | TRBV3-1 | CASSRFPTEYYEQYF | TGTGCCAGCAGTCGATTTCCGACAGAATACTACGAGCAGTACTTC
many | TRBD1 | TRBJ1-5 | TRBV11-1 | CASSFDRGSDQPQHF | TGTGCCAGCAGCTTCGACAGGGGGTCGGATCAGCCCCAGCATTTT
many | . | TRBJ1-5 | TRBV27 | CASSFRGFSNQPQHF | TGTGCCAGCAGTTTTAGGGGGTTTAGCAATCAGCCCCAGCATTTT
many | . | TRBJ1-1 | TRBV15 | CATSSGTLGANTEAFF | TGTGCCACCAGCAGTGGGACGTTAGGGGCGAACACTGAAGCTTTCTTT
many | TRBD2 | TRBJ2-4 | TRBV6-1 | CASSPGLAIHIQYF | TGTGCCAGCAGTCCGGGACTAGCGATCCACATTCAGTACTTC
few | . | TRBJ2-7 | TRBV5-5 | CASSPSTTIEQYF | TGTGCCAGCAGCCCCTCTACAACGATTGAGCAGTACTTC
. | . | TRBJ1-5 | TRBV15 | CATSTRYGNQPQHF | TGTGCCACCAGCACTCGGTACGGCAATCAGCCCCAGCATTTT
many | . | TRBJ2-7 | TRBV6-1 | CASSEKRALYEQYF | TGTGCCAGCAGTGAAAAGCGTGCTCTCTACGAGCAGTACTTC
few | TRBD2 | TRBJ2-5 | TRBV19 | CASSSLGLAGDGSSGETQYF | TGTGCCAGTAGTTCCCTCGGACTAGCGGGAGATGGGAGTTCGGGAGAGACCCAGTACTTC
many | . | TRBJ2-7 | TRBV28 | CASSFAPGRYEQYF | TGTGCCAGCAGTTTTGCCCCCGGTAGATACGAGCAGTACTTC
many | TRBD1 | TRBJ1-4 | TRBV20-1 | CSAPDRGAGEKLFF | TGCAGTGCTCCTGACAGGGGGGCGGGTGAAAAACTGTTTTTT
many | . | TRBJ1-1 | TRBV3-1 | CASSQAVWVTEAFF | TGTGCCAGCAGCCAAGCGGTTTGGGTCACTGAAGCTTTCTTT
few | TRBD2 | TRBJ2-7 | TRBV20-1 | CSARDTPGLGSYEQYF | TGCAGTGCTAGAGATACACCAGGACTAGGGTCCTACGAGCAGTACTTC
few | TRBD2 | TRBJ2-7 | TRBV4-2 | CASSQRLAGDEQYF | TGTGCCAGCAGCCAACGACTAGCGGGAGATGAGCAGTACTTC
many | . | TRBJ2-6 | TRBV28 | CASTLSGWSLSGANVLTF | TGTGCCAGCACCCTATCAGGGTGGTCCCTTTCTGGGGCCAACGTCCTGACTTTC
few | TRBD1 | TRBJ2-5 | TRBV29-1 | CSVDVERTGEETQYF | TGCAGCGTTGATGTGGAAAGGACAGGGGAGGAGACCCAGTACTTC
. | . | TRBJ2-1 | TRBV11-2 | CASAADHEQFF | TGTGCCAGCGCCGCAGACCATGAGCAGTTCTTC
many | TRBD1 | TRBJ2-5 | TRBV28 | CASRPPGTGGRETQYF | TGTGCCAGCAGACCACCCGGGACAGGGGGTAGGGAGACCCAGTACTTC
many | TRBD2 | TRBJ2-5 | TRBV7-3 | CASSLTSGSQTQYF | TGTGCCAGCAGTTTGACTAGCGGGAGCCAGACCCAGTACTTC
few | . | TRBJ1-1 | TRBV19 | CASSIKQGRYTEAFF | TGTGCCAGTAGTATTAAACAGGGAAGATACACTGAAGCTTTCTTT
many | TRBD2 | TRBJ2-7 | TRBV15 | CATSSGRASGTSYEQYF | TGTGCCACCAGCAGCGGTCGGGCTAGCGGGACTTCCTACGAGCAGTACTTC
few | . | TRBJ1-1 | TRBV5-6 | CASSVSGASTEAFF | TGTGCCAGCAGCGTCTCCGGGGCGAGTACTGAAGCTTTCTTT
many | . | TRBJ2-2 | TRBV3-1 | CASSGSRELFF | TGTGCCAGCAGCGGGTCCCGGGAGCTGTTTTTT
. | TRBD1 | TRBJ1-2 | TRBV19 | CASILGTGSGYGYTF | TGTGCCAGTATTCTGGGGACAGGGTCTGGCTATGGCTACACCTTC
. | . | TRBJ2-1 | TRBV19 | CASSIDAGPSSYNEQFF | TGTGCCAGTAGTATAGATGCGGGCCCTAGCTCCTACAATGAGCAGTTCTTC
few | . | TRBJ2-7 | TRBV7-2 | CASSWLNEQYF | TGTGCCAGCAGCTGGCTCAACGAGCAGTACTTC
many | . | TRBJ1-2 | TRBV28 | CASTYLGAAGGYTF | TGTGCCAGCACCTACCTCGGGGCCGCTGGAGGCTACACCTTC
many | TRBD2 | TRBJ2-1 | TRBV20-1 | CSVLAGALYNEQFF | TGCAGTGTCTTAGCGGGAGCGCTCTACAATGAGCAGTTCTTC
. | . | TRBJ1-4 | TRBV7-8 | CASSPGILHNEKLFF | TGTGCCAGCAGCCCCGGGATCCTACATAATGAAAAACTGTTTTTT
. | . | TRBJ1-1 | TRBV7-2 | CASSLGYREKPEAFF | TGTGCCAGCAGCTTAGGCTACAGGGAAAAGCCTGAAGCTTTCTTT
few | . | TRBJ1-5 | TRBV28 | CASSQATGWAQPQHF | TGTGCCAGCAGCCAGGCAACAGGCTGGGCGCAGCCCCAGCATTTT
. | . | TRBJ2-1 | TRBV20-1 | CSARDYNEQFF | TGCAGTGCTCGAGACTACAATGAGCAGTTCTTC
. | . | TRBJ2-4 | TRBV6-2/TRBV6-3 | CASSYVDIQYF | TGTGCCAGCAGTTACGTCGACATTCAGTACTTC
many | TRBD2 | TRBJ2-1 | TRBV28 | CASSPGGTVHEQFF | TGTGCCAGCAGCCCCGGGGGGACCGTACATGAGCAGTTCTTC
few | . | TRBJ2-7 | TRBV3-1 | CASSPTGLEYEQYF | TGTGCCAGCAGCCCTACAGGGTTGGAGTACGAGCAGTACTTC
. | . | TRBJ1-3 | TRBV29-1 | CSVERERNTIYF | TGCAGCGTTGAACGAGAAAGAAACACCATATATTTT
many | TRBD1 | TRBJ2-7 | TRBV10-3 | CATQTGTSYEQYF | TGTGCCACCCAGACAGGGACCTCCTACGAGCAGTACTTC
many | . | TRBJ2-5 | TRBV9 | CASSVFEGLRETQYF | TGTGCCAGCAGCGTATTCGAGGGATTGCGAGAGACCCAGTACTTC
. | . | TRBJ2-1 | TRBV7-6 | CASSVRLTNEQFF | TGTGCCAGCAGCGTCCGTTTAACCAATGAGCAGTTCTTC
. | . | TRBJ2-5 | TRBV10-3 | CAISESVGRLVETQYF | TGTGCCATCAGTGAGTCGGTGGGGCGGTTGGTTGAGACCCAGTACTTC
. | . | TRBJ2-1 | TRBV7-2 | CASEGGDYNEQFF | TGTGCCAGCGAGGGCGGGGACTACAATGAGCAGTTCTTC
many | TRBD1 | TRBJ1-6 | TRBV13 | CASSSTGVEDSPLHF | TGTGCCAGCAGCTCGACAGGGGTTGAGGATTCACCCCTCCACTTT
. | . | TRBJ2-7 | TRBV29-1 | CSSPTGEQYF | TGCAGCTCCCCCACGGGAGAGCAGTACTTC
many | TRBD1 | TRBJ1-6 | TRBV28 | CASSHRGRFSPLHF | TGTGCCAGCAGTCACAGGGGGCGCTTTTCACCCCTCCACTTT
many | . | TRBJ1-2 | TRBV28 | CATKVSGGGGYTF | TGTGCCACCAAGGTCTCGGGGGGGGGTGGCTACACCTTC
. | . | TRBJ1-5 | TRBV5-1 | CASSLDARAAEPQHF | TGCGCCAGCAGCTTGGATGCCAGGGCTGCGGAACCCCAGCATTTT
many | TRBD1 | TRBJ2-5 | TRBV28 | CASSLRGQGVRETQYF | TGTGCCAGCAGTTTACGGGGACAGGGGGTACGGGAGACCCAGTACTTC
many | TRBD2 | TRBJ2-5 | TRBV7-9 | CAGRLAVQETQYF | TGTGCCGGGAGACTAGCGGTACAAGAGACCCAGTACTTC
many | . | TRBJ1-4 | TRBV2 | CASSEPTGLNEKLFF | TGTGCCAGCAGCGAGCCGACAGGCCTTAATGAAAAACTGTTTTTT
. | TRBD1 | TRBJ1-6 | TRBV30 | CAWSLGQGNSPLHF | TGTGCCTGGAGTCTGGGACAGGGGAATTCACCCCTCCACTTT
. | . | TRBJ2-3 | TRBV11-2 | CASSLDFREVTDTQYF | TGTGCCAGCAGCTTAGACTTTCGAGAGGTCACAGATACGCAGTATTTT
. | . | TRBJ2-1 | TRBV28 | CASSFRKESYNEQFF | TGTGCCAGCAGTTTCCGCAAAGAATCCTACAATGAGCAGTTCTTC
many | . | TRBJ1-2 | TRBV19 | CASSMRAQSYTF | TGTGCCAGTAGTATGAGGGCCCAGAGCTACACCTTC
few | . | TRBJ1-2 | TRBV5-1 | CASSLAQGGAGYTF | TGCGCCAGCAGCTTGGCCCAGGGTGGAGCGGGCTACACCTTC
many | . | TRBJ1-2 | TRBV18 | CASSPPQTGGLNGYTF | TGTGCCAGCTCTCCTCCCCAAACGGGGGGCTTAAATGGCTACACCTTC
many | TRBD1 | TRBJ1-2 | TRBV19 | CASSIGGGDYGYTF | TGTGCCAGTAGTATTGGAGGGGGCGACTATGGCTACACCTTC